This record looks at one T cell receptor (beta chain) sequence and its context. The antigen remains undetermined. This sample was included in a study of CD8+ T cells in alopecia areata. Extracted from the samples, RNA was reverse transcribed into cDNA to serve as the sequencing template. Repertoires were generated with immunoSEQ multiplex PCR, while TCRdb's copy carries only in-frame clones and drops some. The repertoire consists of 150,000 to 200,000 clones, with around three fifths occurring once and the leading ten covering 0.75% to 0.95%. Germline CDR1 reads MNHNY; CDR2 reads SVGAGI (reference sequence). The J segment lost 8 bases and the V segment lost 5 bases, leaving 11 bases of the junction unmatched. The CDR3 is made up of 16 amino acids. Described treatment: oral pan-JAK inhibitor, 5-10 mg twice daily. Study outcomes and limitations: Scalp clonality, together with expanded CD8+ clones among the top 100, fell significantly with tofacitinib. Scalp sequencing captures resident alphabeta T cells of normal skin too. Affected scalp, especially in alopecia totalis/universalis, had a higher clonality than normal scalp did. Many of the expanded lesional clones endured in scalp and blood while on tofacitinib.

The receptor comes from a human donor with alopecia areata. The sample was CD4+ T cells sorted from blood, taken at week 4, from a patient treated with tofacitinib. This rearrangement joins TRBV6-6 to TRBJ1-6; 8 bases align to TRBD1. In DNA, the CDR3 is TGTGCCAGCAGTCCGACAGGGGCTTCGATGCATTCACCCCTCCACTTT. Amino acids: CASSPTGASMHSPLHF.